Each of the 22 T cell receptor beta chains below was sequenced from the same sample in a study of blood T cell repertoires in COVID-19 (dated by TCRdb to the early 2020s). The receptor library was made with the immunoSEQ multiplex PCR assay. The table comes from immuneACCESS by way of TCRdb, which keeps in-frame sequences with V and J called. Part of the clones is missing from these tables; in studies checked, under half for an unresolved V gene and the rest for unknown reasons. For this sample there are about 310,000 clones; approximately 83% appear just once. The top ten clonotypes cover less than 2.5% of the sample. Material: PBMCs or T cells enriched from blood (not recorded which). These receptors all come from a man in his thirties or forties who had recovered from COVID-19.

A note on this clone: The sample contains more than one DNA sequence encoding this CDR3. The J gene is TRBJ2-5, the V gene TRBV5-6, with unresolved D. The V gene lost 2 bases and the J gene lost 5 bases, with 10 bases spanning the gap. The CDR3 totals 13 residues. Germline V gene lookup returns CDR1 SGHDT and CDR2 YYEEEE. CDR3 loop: CASSLRGGETQYF. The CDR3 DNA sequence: TGTGCCAGCAGCTTACGCGGTGGGGAGACCCAGTACTTC. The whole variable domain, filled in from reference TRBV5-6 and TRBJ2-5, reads DAGVTQSPTHLIKTRGQQVTLRCSPKSGHDTVSWYQQALGQGPQFIFQYYEEEERQRGNFPDRFSGHQFPNYSSELNVNALLLGDSALYLCASSLRGGETQYFGPGTRLLVL.

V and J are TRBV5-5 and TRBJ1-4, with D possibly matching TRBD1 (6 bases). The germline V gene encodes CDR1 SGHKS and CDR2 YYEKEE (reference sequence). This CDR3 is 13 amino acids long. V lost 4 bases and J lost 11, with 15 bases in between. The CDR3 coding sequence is TGTGCCAGCAGCCAAAGCACAGGGTTGAAACTGTTTTTT. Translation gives CASSQSTGLKLFF.

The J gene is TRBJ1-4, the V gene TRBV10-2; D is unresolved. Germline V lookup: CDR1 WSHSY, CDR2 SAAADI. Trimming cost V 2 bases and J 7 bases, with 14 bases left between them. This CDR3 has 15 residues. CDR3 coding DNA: TGCGCCAGCAGTGAGCTTCCGCAGGAGGGTGAAAAACTGTTTTTT. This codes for CASSELPQEGEKLFF.

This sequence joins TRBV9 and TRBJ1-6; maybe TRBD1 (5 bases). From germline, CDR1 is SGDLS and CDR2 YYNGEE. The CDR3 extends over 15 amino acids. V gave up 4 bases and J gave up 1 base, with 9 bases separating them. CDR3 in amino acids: CASSPGGSYNSPLHF. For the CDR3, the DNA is TGTGCCAGCAGCCCCGGGGGATCCTATAATTCACCCCTCCACTTT.

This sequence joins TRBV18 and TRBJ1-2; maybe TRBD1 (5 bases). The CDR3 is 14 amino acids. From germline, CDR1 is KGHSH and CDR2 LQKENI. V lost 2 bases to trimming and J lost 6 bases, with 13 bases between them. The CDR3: CASSPNRGEDGYTF. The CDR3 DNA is TGTGCCAGCTCACCAAACCGGGGGGAGGATGGCTACACCTTC.

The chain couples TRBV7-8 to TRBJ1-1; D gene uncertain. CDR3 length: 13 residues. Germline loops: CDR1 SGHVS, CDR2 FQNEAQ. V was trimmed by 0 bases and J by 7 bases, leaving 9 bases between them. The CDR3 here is CASSLAEGVEAFF. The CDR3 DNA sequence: TGTGCCAGCAGCTTAGCGGAGGGAGTTGAAGCTTTCTTT.

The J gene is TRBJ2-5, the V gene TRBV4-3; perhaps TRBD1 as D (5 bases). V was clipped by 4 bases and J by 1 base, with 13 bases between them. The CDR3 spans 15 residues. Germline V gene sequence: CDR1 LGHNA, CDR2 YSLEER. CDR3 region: CASSRYSGFQETQYF. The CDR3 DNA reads TGCGCCAGCAGCCGATACTCAGGGTTCCAAGAGACCCAGTACTTC.

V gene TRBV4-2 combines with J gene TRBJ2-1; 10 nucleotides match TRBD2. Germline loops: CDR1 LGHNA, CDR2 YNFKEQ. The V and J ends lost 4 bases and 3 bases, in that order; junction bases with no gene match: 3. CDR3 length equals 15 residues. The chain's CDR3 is CASSPSGGDYNEQFF. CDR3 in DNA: TGTGCCAGCAGCCCCAGCGGGGGGGACTACAATGAGCAGTTCTTC.

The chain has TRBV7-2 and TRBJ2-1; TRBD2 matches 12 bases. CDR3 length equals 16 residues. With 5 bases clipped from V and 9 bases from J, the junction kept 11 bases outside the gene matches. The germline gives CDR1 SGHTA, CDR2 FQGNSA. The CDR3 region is CASSPSGGGLKGEQFF. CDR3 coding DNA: TGTGCCAGCAGCCCTAGCGGGGGGGGATTGAAGGGTGAGCAGTTCTTC.

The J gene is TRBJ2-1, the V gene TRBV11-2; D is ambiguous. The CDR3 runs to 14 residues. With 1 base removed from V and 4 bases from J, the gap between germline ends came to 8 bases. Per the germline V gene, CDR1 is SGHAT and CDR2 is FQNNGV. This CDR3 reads CASSLVVRYNEQFF. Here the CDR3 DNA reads TGTGCCAGCAGCTTAGTCGTGAGGTACAATGAGCAGTTCTTC.

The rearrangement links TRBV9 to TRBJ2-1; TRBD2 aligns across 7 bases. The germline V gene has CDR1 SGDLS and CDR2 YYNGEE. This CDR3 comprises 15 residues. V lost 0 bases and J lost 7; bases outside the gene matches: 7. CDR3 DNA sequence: TGTGCCAGCAGCGTAGCAATAGCGGGCGGGAATGAGCAGTTCTTC. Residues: CASSVAIAGGNEQFF.

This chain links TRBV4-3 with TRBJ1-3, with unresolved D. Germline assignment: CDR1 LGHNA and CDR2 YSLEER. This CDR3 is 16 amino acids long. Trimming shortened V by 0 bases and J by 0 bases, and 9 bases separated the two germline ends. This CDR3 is CASSQDNSGSGNTIYF. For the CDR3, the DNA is TGCGCCAGCAGCCAAGATAACTCTGGCTCTGGAAACACCATATATTTT.

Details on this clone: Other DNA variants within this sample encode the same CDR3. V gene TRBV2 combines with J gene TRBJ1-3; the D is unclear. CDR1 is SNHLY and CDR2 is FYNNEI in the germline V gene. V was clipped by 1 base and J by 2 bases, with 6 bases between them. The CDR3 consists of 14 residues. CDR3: CASSEGGTGNTIYF. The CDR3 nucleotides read TGTGCCAGCAGTGAAGGCGGGACTGGAAACACCATATATTTT.

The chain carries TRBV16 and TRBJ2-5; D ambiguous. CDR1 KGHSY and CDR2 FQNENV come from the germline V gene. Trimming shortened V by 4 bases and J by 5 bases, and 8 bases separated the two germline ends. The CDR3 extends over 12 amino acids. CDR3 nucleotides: TGTGCCAGCAGCCTGTCGAGGGAGACCCAGTACTTC. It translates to CASSLSRETQYF.

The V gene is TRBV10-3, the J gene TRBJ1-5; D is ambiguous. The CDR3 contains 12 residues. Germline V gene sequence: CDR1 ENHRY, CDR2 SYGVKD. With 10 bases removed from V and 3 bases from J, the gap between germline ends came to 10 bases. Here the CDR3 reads CATHAPNQPQHF. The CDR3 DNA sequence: TGTGCCACACACGCCCCCAATCAGCCCCAGCATTTT.

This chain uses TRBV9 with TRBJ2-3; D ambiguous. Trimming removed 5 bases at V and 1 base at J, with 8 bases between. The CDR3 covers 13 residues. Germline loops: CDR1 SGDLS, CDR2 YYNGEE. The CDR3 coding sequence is TGTGCCAGCAGGGGCCCCCGCACAGATACGCAGTATTTT. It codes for CASRGPRTDTQYF. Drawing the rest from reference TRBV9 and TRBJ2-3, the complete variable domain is DSGVTQTPKHLITATGQRVTLRCSPRSGDLSVYWYQQSLDQGLQFLIQYYNGEERAKGNILERFSAQQFPDLHSELNLSSLELGDSALYFCASRGPRTDTQYFGPGTRLTVL.

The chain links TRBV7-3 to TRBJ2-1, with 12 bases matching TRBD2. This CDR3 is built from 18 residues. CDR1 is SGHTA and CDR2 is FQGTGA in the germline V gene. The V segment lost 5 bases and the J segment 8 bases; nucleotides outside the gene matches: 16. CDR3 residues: CASSPTQVLTSGGHEQFF. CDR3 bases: TGTGCCAGCAGCCCCACTCAGGTCCTGACTAGCGGGGGACATGAGCAGTTCTTC.

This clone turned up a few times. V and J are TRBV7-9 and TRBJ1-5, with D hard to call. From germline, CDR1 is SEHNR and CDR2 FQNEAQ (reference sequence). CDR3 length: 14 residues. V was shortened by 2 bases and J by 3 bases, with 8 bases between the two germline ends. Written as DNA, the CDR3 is TGTGCCAGCAGCTTAACCAGTTCCAATCAGCCCCAGCATTTT. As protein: CASSLTSSNQPQHF.

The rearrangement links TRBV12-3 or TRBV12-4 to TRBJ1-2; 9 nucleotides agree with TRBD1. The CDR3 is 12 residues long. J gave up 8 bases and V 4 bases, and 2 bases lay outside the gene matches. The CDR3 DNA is TGTGCCAGCAGTTCGACAGGGGGAGGCTACACCTTC. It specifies CASSSTGGGYTF.

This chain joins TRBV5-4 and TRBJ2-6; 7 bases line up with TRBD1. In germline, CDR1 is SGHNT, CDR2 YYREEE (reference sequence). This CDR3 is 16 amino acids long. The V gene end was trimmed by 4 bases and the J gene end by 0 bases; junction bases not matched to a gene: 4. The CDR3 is CASSRDSYSGANVLTF. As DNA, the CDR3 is TGTGCCAGCAGCCGGGACAGCTACTCTGGGGCCAACGTCCTGACTTTC.

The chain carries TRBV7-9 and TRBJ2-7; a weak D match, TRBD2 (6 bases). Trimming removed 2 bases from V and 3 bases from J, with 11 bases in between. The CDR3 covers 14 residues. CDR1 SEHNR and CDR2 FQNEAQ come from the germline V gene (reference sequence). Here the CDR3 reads CASSLPLRGYEQYF. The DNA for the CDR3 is TGTGCCAGCAGCTTACCTTTGCGGGGCTACGAGCAGTACTTC.

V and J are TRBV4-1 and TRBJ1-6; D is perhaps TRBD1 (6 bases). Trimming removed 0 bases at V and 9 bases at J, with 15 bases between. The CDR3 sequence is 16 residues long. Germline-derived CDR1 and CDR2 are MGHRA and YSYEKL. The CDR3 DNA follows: TGCGCCAGCAGCCAAGATCTCTGGGGGCAGGGTTCACCCCTCCACTTT. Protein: CASSQDLWGQGSPLHF.